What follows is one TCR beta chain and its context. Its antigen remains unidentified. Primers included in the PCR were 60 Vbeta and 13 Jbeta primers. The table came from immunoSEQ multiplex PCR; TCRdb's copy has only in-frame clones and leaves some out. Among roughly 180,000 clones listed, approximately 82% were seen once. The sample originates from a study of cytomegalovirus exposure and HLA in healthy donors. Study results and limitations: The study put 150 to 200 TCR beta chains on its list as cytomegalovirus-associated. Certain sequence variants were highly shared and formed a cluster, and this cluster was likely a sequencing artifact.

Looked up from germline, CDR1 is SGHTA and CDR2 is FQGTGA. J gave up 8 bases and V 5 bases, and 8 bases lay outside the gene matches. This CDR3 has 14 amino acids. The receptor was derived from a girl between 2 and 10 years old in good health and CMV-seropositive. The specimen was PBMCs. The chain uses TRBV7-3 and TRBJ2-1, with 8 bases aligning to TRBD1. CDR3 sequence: CASSRDRRFDEQFF. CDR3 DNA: TGTGCCAGCAGCCGGGACAGGAGATTCGATGAGCAGTTCTTC.